These 10 T cell receptor beta chains were all obtained from the same sample, sequenced in a study of Tregs in tolerant kidney transplant recipients. Profiling relied on immunoSEQ multiplex PCR, and the TCRdb table lists in-frame clones only, not all of them. The table for this sample gives roughly 50,000 clones. The sequenced sample was CD4+ T cells from blood, obtained before the transplant. These receptors were collected from a human donor who received a combined kidney and bone marrow transplant.

Note on this clone: The read gets to within 3 residues of the CDR3 end, and the germline J gene fills in the rest. The V and J genes are TRBV7-8 and TRBJ2-5; D is unclear. Trimming cost V 3 bases and J 3 bases, with 8 bases left between them. Per the germline V gene, CDR1 is SGHVS and CDR2 is FQNEAQ. The CDR3 length is 13 residues. The CDR3 spells CASSFLQKETQYF. The CDR3 bases that were read are TGTGCCAGCAGCTTCCTACAGAAAGAGACC. Drawing the rest from reference TRBV7-8 and TRBJ2-5, the complete variable domain is GAGVSQSPRYKVAKRGQDVALRCDPISGHVSLFWYQQALGQGPEFLTYFQNEAQLDKSGLPSDRFFAERPEGSVSTLKIQRTQQEDSAVYLCASSFLQKETQYFGPGTRLLVL.

Details on this clone: The CDR3 end falls 3 residues outside the read, so it is completed with the germline J gene. The V call is TRBV6-2 or TRBV6-3, the J call TRBJ2-2, with D unclear. The germline gives CDR1 MNHEY, CDR2 SVGEGT. This CDR3 contains 17 residues. Trimming shortened V by 1 base and J by 0 bases, and 12 bases separated the two germline ends. CDR3 DNA (partial): TGTGCCAGCAGTTACTTCCGTGGCAGGTCGAACACCGGGGAG. It encodes CASSYFRGRSNTGE. The full-length CDR3 reads as CASSYFRGRSNTGELFF.

The sequenced part of the CDR3 DNA is TGTGCCTGGAGTGTACGACTACCTAGCTACGAG. Encoded protein: CAWSVRLPSYE. The full CDR3 protein is CAWSVRLPSYEQYF. The chain carries TRBV30 and TRBJ2-7; weak D call: TRBD2 (5 bases). The read falls 3 residues short of the CDR3 end, and the missing part is taken from the germline J gene. The CDR3 runs 14 residues. V lost 0 bases, J lost 3 bases, and 12 bases lay in between. Germline V gene lookup returns CDR1 GTSNPN and CDR2 SVGIG (reference sequence).

A remark on this clone: The read ends 3 residues before the CDR3 terminus; that terminus is restored from the germline J gene. This chain connects TRBV18 to TRBJ2-1; 13 bases line up with TRBD2. There are 13 residues in the CDR3. Germline V gene data show CDR1 as KGHSH and CDR2 as LQKENI. V shed 10 bases, J shed 7 bases, and the junction held 4 bases outside the gene matches. The CDR3 DNA, read in part, is TGTGCCACGACTAGCGGGGGGACGAATGAG. Translation gives CATTSGGTNE. The whole CDR3 sequence reads CATTSGGTNEQFF. Full variable domain (missing parts from reference TRBV18 and TRBJ2-1): NAGVMQNPRHLVRRRGQEARLRCSPMKGHSHVYWYRQLPEEGLKFMVYLQKENIIDESGMPKERFSAEFPKEGPSILRIQQVVRGDSAAYFCATTSGGTNEQFFGPGTRLTVL.

Details on this clone: The read terminates 3 residues before the CDR3 end, so the remaining end is supplied by the germline J gene. This chain uses TRBV2 with TRBJ2-5, with unresolved D. Trimming pared 8 bases from V and 5 bases from J, leaving 12 bases between. Per the germline V gene, CDR1 is SNHLY and CDR2 is FYNNEI. This CDR3 is 12 amino acids long. Incomplete CDR3 DNA: TGTGCCAGCGCAACCTTCGGGGAGACC. Its protein is CASATFGET. The full CDR3 reads CASATFGETQYF.

As to this clone: The read terminates 3 residues ahead of where the CDR3 ends, so the germline J gene completes it. The chain carries TRBV10-1 and TRBJ1-2; 10 positions match TRBD1. CDR3 length equals 16 residues. Germline V gives CDR1 WNHNN, CDR2 SYGVQD (reference sequence). The covered CDR3 bases are TGCTCTCTTGGGGGGGACAGGGGCATAGCTAACTATGGC. Translation gives CSLGGDRGIANYG. The whole CDR3 protein reads CSLGGDRGIANYGYTF.

Concerning this clone itself: The read terminates 3 residues ahead of where the CDR3 ends, so the germline J gene completes it. The chain links TRBV7-8 to TRBJ1-2, with D possibly TRBD1 on 6 matching bases. Looked up from germline, CDR1 is SGHVS and CDR2 is FQNEAQ. This CDR3 is built from 13 residues. The CDR3: CASSFGGAEGYTF. The sequenced part of the CDR3 DNA is TGTGCCAGCAGCTTTGGGGGGGCTGAAGGC.

Turning to this clone: Read coverage stops 3 residues before the CDR3 terminus; the germline J gene supplies the remainder. V and J are TRBV19 and TRBJ2-3; D is perhaps TRBD1 (6 bases). CDR1 and CDR2 from the germline V gene are LNHDA and SQIVND (reference sequence). The length of the CDR3 is 15 residues. The germline V and J ends were trimmed by 4 bases and 0 bases, with 11 bases remaining between them. The CDR3 DNA, read in part, is TGTGCCAGTAGTAGGGACATACCTAGCACAGATACG. Protein product: CASSRDIPSTDT. The whole CDR3 protein reads CASSRDIPSTDTQYF.

Concerning this clone: The read falls 3 residues short of the CDR3 end, and the missing part is taken from the germline J gene. The chain joins TRBV6-2 or TRBV6-3 to TRBJ1-1; the D gene is possibly TRBD1 (6 bases). Germline CDR1 is MNHEY and CDR2 is SVGEGT. Trimming stripped 2 bases from V and 4 bases from J, with 17 bases between. The CDR3 contains 16 residues. CDR3 DNA, as far as it was read: TGTGCCAGCAGTTACCCAGGGACAAATGCCGCCACTGAA. Translation gives CASSYPGTNAATE. The full CDR3 reads CASSYPGTNAATEAFF.

The part of the CDR3 DNA that was read is TGTGCCAGTAGTTGGACTAGAGACGTCACAGATACG. It is translated as CASSWTRDVTDT. The complete CDR3 reads CASSWTRDVTDTQYF. The chain couples TRBV19 to TRBJ2-3, with 7 positions matching TRBD2. The read terminates 3 residues ahead of where the CDR3 ends, so the germline J gene completes it. Losses at the gene ends were 5 bases for V and 2 bases for J; bases not matched to a gene: 7. CDR1 and CDR2 (germline): LNHDA, SQIVND (reference sequence). The length of the CDR3 is 15 residues.